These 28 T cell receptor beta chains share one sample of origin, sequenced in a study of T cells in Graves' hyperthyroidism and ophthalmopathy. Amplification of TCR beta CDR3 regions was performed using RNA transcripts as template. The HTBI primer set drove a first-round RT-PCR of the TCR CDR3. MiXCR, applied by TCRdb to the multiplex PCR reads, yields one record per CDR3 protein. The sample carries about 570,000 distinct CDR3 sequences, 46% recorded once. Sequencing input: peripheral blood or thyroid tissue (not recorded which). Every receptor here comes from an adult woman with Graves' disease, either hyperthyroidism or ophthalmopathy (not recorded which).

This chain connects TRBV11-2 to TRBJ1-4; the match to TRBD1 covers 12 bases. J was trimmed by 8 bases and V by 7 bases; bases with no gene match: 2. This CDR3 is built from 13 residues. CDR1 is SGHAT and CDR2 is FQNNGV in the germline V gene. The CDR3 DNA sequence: TGTGCCAGCATTGGGACAGGGGGCGAAAAACTGTTTTTT. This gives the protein CASIGTGGEKLFF.

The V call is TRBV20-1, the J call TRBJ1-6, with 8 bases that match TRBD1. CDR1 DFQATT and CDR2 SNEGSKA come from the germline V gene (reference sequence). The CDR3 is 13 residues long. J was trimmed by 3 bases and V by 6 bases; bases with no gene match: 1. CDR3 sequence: CSADRGYNSPLHF. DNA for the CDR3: TGCAGTGCAGACAGGGGCTATAATTCACCCCTCCACTTT.

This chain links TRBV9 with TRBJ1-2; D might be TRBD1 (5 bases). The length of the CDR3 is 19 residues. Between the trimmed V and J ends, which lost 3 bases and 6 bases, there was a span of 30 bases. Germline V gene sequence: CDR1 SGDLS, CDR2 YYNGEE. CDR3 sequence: CASSAHLWGRDLTVDGYTF. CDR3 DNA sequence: TGTGCCAGCAGCGCACACCTATGGGGCAGGGACCTGACCGTTGATGGCTACACCTTC.

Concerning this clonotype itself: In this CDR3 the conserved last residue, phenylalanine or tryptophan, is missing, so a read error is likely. The CDR3 protein is CSASGQIFGEQYL. CDR3 coding DNA: TGCAGTGCCTCGGGACAAATATTTGGCGAGCAGTACCTC. The J gene is TRBJ2-7, the V gene TRBV20-1, with a possible D match to TRBD1 (6 bases). CDR3 length: 13 residues. V was clipped by 6 bases and J by 6 bases, with 18 bases between them. Germline V gene data show CDR1 as DFQATT and CDR2 as SNEGSKA (reference sequence).

CDR3 sequence (DNA): TGTGCCAGCGCTAGTCATGGAGATGAGACCCAGTACTTC. Amino acid sequence: CASASHGDETQYF. J is TRBJ2-5 and V is TRBV2; D gene unclear. The CDR3 contains 13 residues. Trimming stripped 8 bases from V and 5 bases from J, with 15 bases between. Germline CDR1 and CDR2: SNHLY and FYNNEI. Drawing the rest from reference TRBV2 and TRBJ2-5, the complete variable domain is EPEVTQTPSHQVTQMGQEVILRCVPISNHLYFYWYRQILGQKVEFLVSFYNNEISEKSEIFDDQFSVERPDGSNFTLKIRSTKLEDSAMYFCASASHGDETQYFGPGTRLLVL.

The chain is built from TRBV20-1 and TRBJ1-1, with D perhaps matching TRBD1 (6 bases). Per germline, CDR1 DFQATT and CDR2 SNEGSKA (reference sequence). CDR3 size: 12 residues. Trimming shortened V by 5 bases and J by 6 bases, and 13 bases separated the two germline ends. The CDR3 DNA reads TGCAGTGCTCCAAGACAGGAGCCTGAAGCTTTCTTT. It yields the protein CSAPRQEPEAFF.

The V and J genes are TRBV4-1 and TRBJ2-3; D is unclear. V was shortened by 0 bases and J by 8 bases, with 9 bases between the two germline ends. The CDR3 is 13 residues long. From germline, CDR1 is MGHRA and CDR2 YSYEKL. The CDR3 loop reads CASSQDIQRTQYF. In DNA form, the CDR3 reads TGCGCCAGCAGCCAAGACATCCAACGTACGCAGTATTTT.

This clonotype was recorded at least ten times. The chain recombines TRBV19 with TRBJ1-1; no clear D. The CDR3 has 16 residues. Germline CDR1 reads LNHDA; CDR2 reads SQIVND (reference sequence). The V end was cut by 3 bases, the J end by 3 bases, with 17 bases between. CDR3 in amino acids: CASSMSGFFLDTEAFF. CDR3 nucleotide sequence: TGTGCCAGTAGTATGTCGGGGTTTTTTCTCGACACTGAAGCTTTCTTT.

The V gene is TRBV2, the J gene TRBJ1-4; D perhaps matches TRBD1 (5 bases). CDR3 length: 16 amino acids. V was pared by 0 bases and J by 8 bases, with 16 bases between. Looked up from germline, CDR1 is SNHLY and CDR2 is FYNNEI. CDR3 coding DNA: TGTGCCAGCAGTGAAGCCCTGTGGGGGGTCGGGGAAAAACTGTTTTTT. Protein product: CASSEALWGVGEKLFF.

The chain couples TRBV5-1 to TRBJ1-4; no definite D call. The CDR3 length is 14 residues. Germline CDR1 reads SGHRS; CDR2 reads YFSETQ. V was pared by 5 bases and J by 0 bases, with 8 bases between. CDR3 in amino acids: CASSRDTTNEKLFF. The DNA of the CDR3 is TGCGCCAGCAGTCGCGACACAACTAATGAAAAACTGTTTTTT.

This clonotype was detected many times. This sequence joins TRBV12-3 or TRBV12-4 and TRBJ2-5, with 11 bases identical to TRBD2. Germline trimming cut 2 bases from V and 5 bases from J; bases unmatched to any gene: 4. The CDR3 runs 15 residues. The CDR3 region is CASSLTSGSGETQYF. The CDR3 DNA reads TGTGCCAGCAGTTTAACTAGCGGGAGTGGGGAGACCCAGTACTTC.

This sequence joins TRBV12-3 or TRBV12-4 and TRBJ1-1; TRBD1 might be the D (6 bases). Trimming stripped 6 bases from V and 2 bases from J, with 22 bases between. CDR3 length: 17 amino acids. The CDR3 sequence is CASSPQQGEAGNTEAFF. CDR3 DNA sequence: TGTGCCAGCAGCCCCCAACAGGGTGAGGCTGGAAACACTGAAGCTTTCTTT.

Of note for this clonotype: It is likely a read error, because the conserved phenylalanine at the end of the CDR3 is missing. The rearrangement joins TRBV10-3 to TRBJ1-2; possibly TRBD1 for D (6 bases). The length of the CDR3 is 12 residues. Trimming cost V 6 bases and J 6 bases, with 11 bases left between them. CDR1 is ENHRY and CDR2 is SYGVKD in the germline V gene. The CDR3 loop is CAIRGAGDGYTS. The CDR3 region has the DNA TGTGCCATCAGGGGGGCAGGGGATGGCTACACCTCC.

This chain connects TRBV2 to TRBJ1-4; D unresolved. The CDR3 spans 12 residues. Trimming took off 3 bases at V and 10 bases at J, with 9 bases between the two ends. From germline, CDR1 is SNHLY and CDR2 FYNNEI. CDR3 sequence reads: CASSDVGGKLFF. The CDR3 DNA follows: TGTGCCAGCAGTGACGTGGGAGGAAAACTGTTTTTT.

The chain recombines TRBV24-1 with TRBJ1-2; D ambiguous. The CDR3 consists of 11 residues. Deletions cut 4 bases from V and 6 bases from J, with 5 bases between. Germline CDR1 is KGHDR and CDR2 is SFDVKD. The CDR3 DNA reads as TGTGCCACCAGTGACATGCATGGCTACACCTTC. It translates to CATSDMHGYTF.

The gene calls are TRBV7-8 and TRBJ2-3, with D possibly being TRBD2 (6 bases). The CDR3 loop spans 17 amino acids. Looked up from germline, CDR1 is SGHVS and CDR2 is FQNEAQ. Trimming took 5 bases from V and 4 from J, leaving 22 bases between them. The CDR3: CASSPARGGGNSDTQYF. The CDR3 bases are TGTGCCAGCAGCCCCGCTAGAGGTGGCGGGAACTCAGATACGCAGTATTTT.

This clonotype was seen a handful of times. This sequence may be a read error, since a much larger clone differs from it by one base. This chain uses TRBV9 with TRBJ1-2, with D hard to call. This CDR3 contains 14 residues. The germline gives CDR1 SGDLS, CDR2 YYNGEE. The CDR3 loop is CAGSRTSVLAGYTF. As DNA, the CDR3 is TGTGCCGGCAGCCGGACTTCAGTCCTGGCCGGCTACACCTTC. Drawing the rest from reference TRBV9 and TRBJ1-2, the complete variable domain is DSGVTQTPKHLITATGQRVTLRCSPRSGDLSVYWYQQSLDQGLQFLIQYYNGEERAKGNILERFSAQQFPDLHSELNLSSLELGDSALYFCAGSRTSVLAGYTFGSGTRLTVV.

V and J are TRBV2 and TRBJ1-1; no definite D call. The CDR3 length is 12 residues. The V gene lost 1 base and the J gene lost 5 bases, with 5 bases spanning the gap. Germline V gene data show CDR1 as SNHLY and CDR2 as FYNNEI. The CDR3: CASSEGETEAFF. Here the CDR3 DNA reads TGTGCCAGCAGTGAAGGGGAGACTGAAGCTTTCTTT.

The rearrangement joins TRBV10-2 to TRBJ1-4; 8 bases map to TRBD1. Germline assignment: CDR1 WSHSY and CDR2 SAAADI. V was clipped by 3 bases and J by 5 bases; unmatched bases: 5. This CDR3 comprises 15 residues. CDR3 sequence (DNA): TGCGCCAGCAGTGATTGGACAGGGCCGAATGAAAAACTGTTTTTT. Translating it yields CASSDWTGPNEKLFF.

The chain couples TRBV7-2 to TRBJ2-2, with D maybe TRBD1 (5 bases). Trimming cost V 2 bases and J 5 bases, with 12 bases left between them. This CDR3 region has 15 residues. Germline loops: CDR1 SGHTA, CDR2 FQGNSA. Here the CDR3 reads CASSLIQGVTGELFF. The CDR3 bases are TGTGCCAGCAGCTTAATCCAGGGCGTAACCGGGGAGCTGTTTTTT.

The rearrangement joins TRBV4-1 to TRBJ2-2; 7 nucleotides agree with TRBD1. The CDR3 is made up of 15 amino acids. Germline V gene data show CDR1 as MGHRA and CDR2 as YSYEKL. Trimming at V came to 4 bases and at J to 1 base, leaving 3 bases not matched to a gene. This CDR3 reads CASSRPGGNTGELFF. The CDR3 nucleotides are TGCGCCAGCAGCCGACCAGGGGGGAACACCGGGGAGCTGTTTTTT.

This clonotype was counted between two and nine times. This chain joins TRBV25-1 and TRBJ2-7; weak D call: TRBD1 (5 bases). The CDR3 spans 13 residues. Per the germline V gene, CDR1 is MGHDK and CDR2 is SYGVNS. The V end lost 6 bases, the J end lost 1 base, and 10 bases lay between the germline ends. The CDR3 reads CASRDSRSYEQYF. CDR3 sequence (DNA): TGTGCCAGCAGAGACAGTCGATCCTACGAGCAGTACTTC.

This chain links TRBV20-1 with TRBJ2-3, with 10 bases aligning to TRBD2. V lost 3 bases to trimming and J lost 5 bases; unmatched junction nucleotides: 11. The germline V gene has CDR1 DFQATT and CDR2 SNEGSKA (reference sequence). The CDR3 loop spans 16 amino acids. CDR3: CSASFSGTSAIDTQYF. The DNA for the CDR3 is TGCAGTGCTAGCTTTTCCGGGACTAGCGCGATAGATACGCAGTATTTT.

The CDR3: CSQDSFSEAEQYF. CDR3 in DNA: TGCAGCCAAGATAGCTTCTCCGAGGCCGAGCAGTACTTC. The chain couples TRBV29-1 to TRBJ2-7; D gene ambiguous. Germline V gives CDR1 SQVTM, CDR2 ANQGSEA. Trimming shortened V by 8 bases and J by 6 bases, and 20 bases separated the two germline ends. The CDR3 loop spans 13 amino acids.

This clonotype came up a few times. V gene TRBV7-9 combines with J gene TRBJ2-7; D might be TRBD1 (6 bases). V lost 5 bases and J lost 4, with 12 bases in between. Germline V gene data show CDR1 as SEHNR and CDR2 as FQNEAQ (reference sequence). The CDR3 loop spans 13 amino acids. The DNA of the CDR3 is TGTGCCAGCAGCACCGAACAGGGATACGAGCAGTACTTC. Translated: CASSTEQGYEQYF.

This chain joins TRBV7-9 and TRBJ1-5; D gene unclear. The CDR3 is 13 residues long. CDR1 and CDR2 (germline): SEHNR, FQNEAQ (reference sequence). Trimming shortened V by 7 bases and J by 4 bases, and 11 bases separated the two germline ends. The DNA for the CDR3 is TGTGCCAGCACCCGGACGGAAAATCAGCCCCAGCATTTT. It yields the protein CASTRTENQPQHF.

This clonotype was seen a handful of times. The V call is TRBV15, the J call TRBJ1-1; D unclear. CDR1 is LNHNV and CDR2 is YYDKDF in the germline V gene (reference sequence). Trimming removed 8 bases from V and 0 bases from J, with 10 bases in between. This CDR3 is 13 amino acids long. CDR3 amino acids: CATRQPMNTEAFF. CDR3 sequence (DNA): TGTGCCACCCGTCAACCTATGAACACTGAAGCTTTCTTT.

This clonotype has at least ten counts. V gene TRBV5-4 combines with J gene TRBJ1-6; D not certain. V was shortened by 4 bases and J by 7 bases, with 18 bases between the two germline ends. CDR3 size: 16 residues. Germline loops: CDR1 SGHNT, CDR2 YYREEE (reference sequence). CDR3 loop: CASSQIWPAGNSPLHF. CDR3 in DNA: TGTGCCAGCAGCCAAATCTGGCCAGCGGGGAATTCACCCCTCCACTTT.